This TCR beta chain was captured by sequencing in a study of naive and memory T cell subsets. Both TRBC1 and TRBC2 were covered by a beta constant-region primer of two equimolar oligonucleotides. Ligated cDNA was amplified by four rounds of PCR with nested alpha and beta constant-region primers and SP2. TCRdb re-called the UMI-ligation and nested PCR reads through MiXCR, storing one row per CDR3 protein. The table lists some 80,000 distinct CDR3 sequences, approximately 10% of them singletons. Cells stained for CD3, CD4, CD8, CD45RA, CD27 and viability were sorted into four CD45RA/CD27 subsets. Study-wide points: Naive and memory repertoire findings lacked a ground truth for validation.

This clonotype was counted many times. What it binds is unknown. Germline assignment: CDR1 SQVTM and CDR2 ANQGSEA. The CDR3 sequence is 13 residues long. Trimming at V came to 7 bases and at J to 1 base, leaving 1 base not matched to a gene. The sequence derives from a human donor in good health. The sequencing input was naive CD8+ T cells from blood. The rearrangement links TRBV29-1 to TRBJ2-2; 9 bases are shared with TRBD2. This CDR3 reads CSGLAENTGELFF. The CDR3 bases are TGCAGCGGACTAGCGGAGAACACCGGGGAGCTGTTTTTT.